These T cell receptor beta chains were read from a single sample in a study of beta chain features in type 1 diabetes. Sequenced by immunoSEQ multiplex PCR; TCRdb stores in-frame clones only, minus some. The sample has roughly 300,000 clones, around 13% seen once; the top ten hold more than 6.5%. Sequenced material: central memory CD4+ T cells from blood. These receptors came from a young man in good health. The CDR3 runs from the conserved cysteine through the conserved F or W. A D gene is named only where the DNA matches it firmly. Some rows have no size entry. The others give once, few or many, or a class for an expanded clone.

CDR3 protein | CDR3 DNA | V gene | D gene | J gene | clone size
CASRRLAGSDPIGTQYF | TGTGCCAGCAGACGACTAGCGGGGTCTGACCCTATTGGGACCCAGTACTTC | TRBV7-2 | TRBD2 | TRBJ2-5 | few
CASSLSRVQETQYF | TGTGCCAGCAGTTTATCCCGCGTCCAAGAGACCCAGTACTTC | TRBV27 | - | TRBJ2-5 | few
CASSLARRAQAFF | TGCGCCAGCAGCTTGGCTCGCAGGGCCCAAGCTTTCTTT | TRBV5-1 | - | TRBJ1-1 | -
CASSSLYEQYF | TGTGCCAGCAGTTCCCTCTACGAGCAGTACTTC | TRBV6-1 | - | TRBJ2-7 | -
CASSYGYDGYTF | TGTGCCAGCAGTTACGGGTACGATGGCTACACCTTC | TRBV6-5 | - | TRBJ1-2 | -
CASSFSGSSYNEQFF | TGTGCCAGCAGCTTTAGCGGTAGCTCCTACAATGAGCAGTTCTTC | TRBV7-2 | - | TRBJ2-1 | -
CAISGDRRGQTEAFF | TGTGCCATCAGTGGCGACCGCAGGGGGCAGACTGAAGCTTTCTTT | TRBV10-3 | TRBD1 | TRBJ1-1 | many
CASSVLAASYNEQFF | TGTGCCAGCAGCGTACTAGCGGCCTCCTACAATGAGCAGTTCTTC | TRBV9 | TRBD2 | TRBJ2-1 | -
CASSHASGRARGETQYF | TGCGCCAGCAGCCACGCTAGCGGGAGGGCCCGTGGAGAGACCCAGTACTTC | TRBV4-1 | TRBD2 | TRBJ2-5 | -
CASSVPGRHTQYF | TGTGCCAGCAGCGTCCCGGGACGACATACGCAGTATTTT | TRBV9 | - | TRBJ2-3 | -
CASTRTWGRTEAFF | TGTGCCAGCACCCGTACCTGGGGGAGGACTGAAGCTTTCTTT | TRBV27 | - | TRBJ1-1 | -
CASSLSGSPTDTQYF | TGTGCCAGCAGCCTTAGTGGGAGCCCCACAGATACGCAGTATTTT | TRBV9 | - | TRBJ2-3 | -
CASSLAVPGELFF | TGTGCCAGCAGCTTAGCTGTCCCCGGGGAGCTGTTTTTT | TRBV7-9 | - | TRBJ2-2 | few
CASSYRDSYNEQFF | TGTGCCAGCAGCTACCGGGACAGCTACAATGAGCAGTTCTTC | TRBV11-2 | TRBD1 | TRBJ2-1 | -
CASSPGRDTQYF | TGTGCCAGCAGCCCCGGGAGGGATACGCAGTATTTT | TRBV9 | TRBD2 | TRBJ2-3 | -
CASSEARGAGYTF | TGTGCCAGCAGTGAAGCGCGGGGGGCAGGCTACACCTTC | TRBV6-1 | - | TRBJ1-2 | few
CASSEGGENTEAFF | TGTGCCAGCAGCGAGGGGGGAGAGAACACTGAAGCTTTCTTT | TRBV9 | - | TRBJ1-1 | few
CASSLEEGVYGYTF | TGTGCCAGCAGCTTAGAGGAAGGGGTCTATGGCTACACCTTC | TRBV7-2 | - | TRBJ1-2 | few
CASSLVAGYKVFYGYTF | TGTGCCAGCAGTTTAGTAGCGGGGTACAAGGTCTTCTATGGCTACACCTTC | TRBV28 | - | TRBJ1-2 | few
CASSQPGAYEQYF | TGCGCCAGCAGCCAACCAGGAGCCTACGAGCAGTACTTC | TRBV4-1 | - | TRBJ2-7 | many
CASSLENKTGGKEKNQPQHF | TGCGCCAGCAGCTTGGAGAACAAGACAGGGGGCAAGGAAAAAAATCAGCCCCAGCATTTT | TRBV5-1 | TRBD1 | TRBJ1-5 | -
CASSLESGLAGAIQYF | TGTGCCAGCAGCTTAGAATCGGGACTAGCGGGGGCTATTCAGTACTTC | TRBV7-8 | TRBD2 | TRBJ2-4 | few
CAWKEAFLAFF | TGTGCCTGGAAAGAGGCCTTCCTTGCTTTCTTT | TRBV30 | - | TRBJ1-1 | -
CASSRVTEPGQGGNGYTF | TGTGCCAGCTCACGGGTCACGGAACCCGGACAGGGCGGCAATGGCTACACCTTC | TRBV18 | TRBD1 | TRBJ1-2 | few
CASSLLTDTQYF | TGTGCCAGCAGTTTGTTAACAGATACGCAGTATTTT | TRBV28 | - | TRBJ2-3 | many
CASSLGGDGYTF | TGTGCCAGCAGCTTGGGAGGGGATGGCTACACCTTC | TRBV5-5 | - | TRBJ1-2 | -
CASSLALSARAEQYF | TGTGCCAGCAGCTTAGCCCTCTCCGCCAGGGCCGAGCAGTACTTC | TRBV7-2 | - | TRBJ2-7 | few
CASTFSDGYTF | TGTGCCAGCACCTTCTCCGATGGCTACACCTTC | TRBV7-9 | - | TRBJ1-2 | -
CASSQAGDTDTQYF | TGCGCCAGCAGCCAAGCCGGGGACACAGATACGCAGTATTTT | TRBV4-1 | - | TRBJ2-3 | -
CASSLYRAGEETQYF | TGTGCCAGCAGCTTGTATCGAGCGGGAGAAGAGACCCAGTACTTC | TRBV5-4 | TRBD2 | TRBJ2-5 | -
CASSQDWSPKNTGELFF | TGCGCCAGCAGCCAAGATTGGTCACCCAAGAACACCGGGGAGCTGTTTTTT | TRBV4-3 | - | TRBJ2-2 | -
CASSSVGARAEVLTF | TGTGCCAGCAGCTCCGTCGGGGCCAGGGCAGAAGTCCTGACTTTC | TRBV5-6 | - | TRBJ2-6 | -
CASSSRTSGSTQYF | TGTGCCAGCAGCTCGCGGACTAGCGGTTCTACGCAGTATTTT | TRBV7-3 | TRBD2 | TRBJ2-3 | few
CATSRLSGQPQHF | TGTGCCACCAGCAGACTGTCGGGTCAGCCCCAGCATTTT | TRBV15 | - | TRBJ1-5 | few
CASTNGGTSSYNEQFF | TGCGCCAGCACAAACGGCGGCACAAGCTCCTACAATGAGCAGTTCTTC | TRBV5-1 | - | TRBJ2-1 | -
CASSLARTGITGELFF | TGTGCCAGCAGCTTAGCCCGGACAGGGATCACCGGGGAGCTGTTTTTT | TRBV7-2 | TRBD1 | TRBJ2-2 | many
CASSSRAGAEQYF | TGTGCCAGCAGTTCGCGGGCGGGGGCCGAGCAGTACTTC | TRBV6-5 | - | TRBJ2-7 | few
CASSLGLGQGYGYTF | TGTGCCAGCAGCTTAGGTTTGGGACAGGGGTATGGCTACACCTTC | TRBV7-2 | TRBD1 | TRBJ1-2 | -
CATFQGGKLFF | TGTGCCACTTTTCAGGGGGGCAAACTGTTTTTT | TRBV25-1 | TRBD1 | TRBJ1-4 | -
CASSVQGTNYGYTF | TGTGCCAGCAGCGTACAGGGGACGAACTATGGCTACACCTTC | TRBV5-6 | TRBD1 | TRBJ1-2 | few
CASSRRNTYEQYF | TGTGCCAGCAGCCGACGGAACACCTACGAGCAGTACTTC | TRBV5-6 | - | TRBJ2-7 | -
CASSSTGLAGGGNTGELFF | TGTGCCAGCAGTTCTACAGGACTAGCGGGAGGAGGAAACACCGGGGAGCTGTTTTTT | TRBV7-8 | TRBD2 | TRBJ2-2 | -
CASSLAGQNNEKLFF | TGTGCCAGCAGCTTAGCGGGACAGAATAATGAAAAACTGTTTTTT | TRBV11-2 | TRBD1 | TRBJ1-4 | -
CASSHTSTDTQYF | TGTGCCAGCTCACATACCTCCACAGATACGCAGTATTTT | TRBV18 | - | TRBJ2-3 | once
CSVGVPTTPNLGDGYTF | TGCAGCGTTGGGGTCCCAACCACACCCAATCTAGGCGATGGCTACACCTTC | TRBV29-1 | - | TRBJ1-2 | -
CASSRTQGWDTEAFF | TGCGCCAGCAGCCGGACACAGGGATGGGACACTGAAGCTTTCTTT | TRBV4-3 | - | TRBJ1-1 | -
CASSLGQLRWYDEQYF | TGTGCCAGCAGCTTGGGGCAACTGAGGTGGTACGACGAGCAGTACTTC | TRBV7-9 | - | TRBJ2-7 | -
CASSLAGTGSTDTQYF | TGTGCCAGCAGCTTAGCCGGGACAGGGAGCACAGATACGCAGTATTTT | TRBV7-6 | TRBD1 | TRBJ2-3 | few
CSARSPGEAFF | TGCAGTGCTAGGTCCCCAGGGGAAGCTTTCTTT | TRBV20-1 | - | TRBJ1-1 | few
CASGQKNQPQHF | TGTGCCAGCGGACAGAAAAATCAGCCCCAGCATTTT | TRBV5-5 | - | TRBJ1-5 | -